This T cell receptor (beta chain) was recorded in a study of blood T cell repertoires in COVID-19. The CDR3 runs 17 residues. The V and J ends lost 3 bases and 2 bases, in that order; junction bases with no gene match: 7. Germline values: CDR1 KGHDR, CDR2 SFDVKD. TCRdb's table, derived via immunoSEQ multiplex PCR, lists solely in-frame clones and lacks some. The sample holds about 37,000 clones, 89% seen once. Sequencing was done on a sample of peripheral blood. The rearrangement links TRBV24-1 to TRBJ2-2, with 8 bases fitting TRBD1. This receptor was identified in a human donor in a cohort sampled during active COVID-19. CDR3 nucleotides: TGTGCCACCAGTGATGTCTACGGACAGGGAAACACCGGGGAGCTGTTTTTT. It encodes CATSDVYGQGNTGELFF.